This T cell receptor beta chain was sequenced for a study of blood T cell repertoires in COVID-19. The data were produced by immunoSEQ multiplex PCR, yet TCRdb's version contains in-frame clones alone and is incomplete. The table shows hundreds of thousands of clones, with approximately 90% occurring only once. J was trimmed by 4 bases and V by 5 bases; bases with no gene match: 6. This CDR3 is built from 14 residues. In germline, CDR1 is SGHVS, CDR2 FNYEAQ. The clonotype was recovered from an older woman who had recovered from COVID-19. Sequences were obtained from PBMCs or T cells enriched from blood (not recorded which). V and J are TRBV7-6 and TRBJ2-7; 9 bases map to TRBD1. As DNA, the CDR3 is TGTGCCAGCAGCCCTGGACAGGGGAGATACGAGCAGTACTTC. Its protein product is CASSPGQGRYEQYF.